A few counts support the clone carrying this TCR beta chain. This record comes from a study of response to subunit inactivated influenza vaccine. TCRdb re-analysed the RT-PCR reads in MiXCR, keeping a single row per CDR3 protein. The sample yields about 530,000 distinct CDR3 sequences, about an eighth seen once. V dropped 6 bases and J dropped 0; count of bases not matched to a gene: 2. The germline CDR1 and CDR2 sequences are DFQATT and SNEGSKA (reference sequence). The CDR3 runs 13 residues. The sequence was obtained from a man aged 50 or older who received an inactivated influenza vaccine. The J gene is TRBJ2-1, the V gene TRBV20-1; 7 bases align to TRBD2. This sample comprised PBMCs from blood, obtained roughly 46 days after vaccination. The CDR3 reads CSALADSYNEQFF. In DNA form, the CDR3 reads TGCAGTGCGCTAGCGGACTCCTACAATGAGCAGTTCTTC.